The text below deals with one T cell receptor (beta chain). The data were obtained in a study of blood T cell repertoires in COVID-19. The trim removed 7 bases at V and 0 bases at J, leaving 5 bases unmatched. Germline V gives CDR1 SGDLS, CDR2 YYNGEE. This CDR3 has 15 amino acids. TCRdb's copy holds only in-frame clones and misses some; the assay was immunoSEQ multiplex PCR. Of 100,000 to 150,000 clones detected, more than 70% appear once; the ten largest clones hold less than 3.5%. This chain links TRBV9 with TRBJ2-3; 10 bases map to TRBD2. The specimen sequenced was peripheral blood. This clonotype was obtained from a woman aged 80 or over with COVID-19, enrolled during active disease. CDR3: CASRKTSGSTDTQYF. CDR3 nucleotides: TGTGCCAGCCGTAAGACTAGCGGGAGCACAGATACGCAGTATTTT.